The present T cell receptor beta chain was sequenced within a study of cytomegalovirus exposure and HLA in healthy donors. The primer mix had 60 Vbeta and 13 Jbeta primers. Some clones are missing from TCRdb's copy, which holds only in-frame ones; the method was immunoSEQ multiplex PCR. The top ten hold 2.4% of the sample, which has about 140,000 clones, around 80% seen once. General observations from the study: HLA alleles were associated with roughly 17,000 TCR beta sequences in a later analysis at 0.05 false discovery rate. Researchers catalogued over 150 TCR beta chains as cytomegalovirus-associated. The analysis excluded some indistinguishable V segments, including TRBV6-2 and TRBV6-3. Most TCRs appeared rarely, but some public TCRs recurred in many donors.

Worth noting for this clone: What it recognizes is unknown.

The length of the CDR3 is 16 residues. V lost 3 bases, J lost 3 bases, and 17 bases lay in between. CDR1 is SGHTA and CDR2 is FQGNSA in the germline V gene. The chain is built from TRBV7-2 and TRBJ2-5, with a tentative D call TRBD1 (6 bases). Sequenced input: PBMCs. This receptor was obtained from a man aged 45-65 years in good health and CMV-seronegative. This CDR3 is CASSLYRGTGEETQYF. The DNA for the CDR3 is TGTGCCAGCAGCTTGTATAGGGGGACCGGCGAAGAGACCCAGTACTTC.